This T cell receptor (beta chain) was captured by sequencing in a study of T-cell reconstitution after alpha-beta-depleted transplantation in children. Unique molecular identifiers were used in preparing the TCRbeta library. TCRdb re-called the PCR reads through MiXCR, storing one row per CDR3 protein. The sample gives 30,000 to 40,000 distinct CDR3 sequences, 5.5% to 7% of which show up once; 25% to 35% is in the top ten. Notes on the study in general: The origin of alpha-beta T cells about two months after transplant was reportedly several hundred expanded graft clones.

This CDR3 spans 16 amino acids. This clonotype came up many times. As yet, its antigen is unknown. The gene calls are TRBV21-1 and TRBJ2-7; no check of the table's D call, TRBD1, against the DNA was made. TRBV21-1 is a documented pseudogene. The origin of this receptor is a child less than two years old who had a stem cell transplant for acute myeloid leukemia, so the T cells may come from the graft donor. Specimen: peripheral blood, collected 60 days after TCRalphabeta/CD19-depleted stem cell transplant. CDR3 DNA sequence: TGTGCCAGCAGCAACCTCAAGGGACAGGGGTACTACGAGCAGTACTTC. Its protein is CASSNLKGQGYYEQYF.